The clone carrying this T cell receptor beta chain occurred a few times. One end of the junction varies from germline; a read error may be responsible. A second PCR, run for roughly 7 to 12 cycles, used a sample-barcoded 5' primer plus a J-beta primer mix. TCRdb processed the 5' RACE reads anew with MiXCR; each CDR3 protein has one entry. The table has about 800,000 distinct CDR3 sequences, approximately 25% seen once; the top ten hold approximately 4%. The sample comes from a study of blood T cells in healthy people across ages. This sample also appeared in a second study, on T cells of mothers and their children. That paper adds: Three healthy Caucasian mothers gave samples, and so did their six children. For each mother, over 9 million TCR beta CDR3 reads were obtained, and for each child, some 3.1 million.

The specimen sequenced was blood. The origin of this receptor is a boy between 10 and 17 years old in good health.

The CDR3 nucleotides read TGCGGCGTGACTAGCGGGAGTAACGAGCAGTACTTC. Protein product: CGVTSGSNEQYF. This chain joins TRBV29-1 and TRBJ2-7; 12 nucleotides match TRBD2. CDR1 SQVTM and CDR2 ANQGSEA come from the germline V gene. This CDR3 has 12 amino acids.